This T cell receptor beta chain appears in the sequencing data of a study of blood T cells in healthy people across ages. For the second PCR, which ran for about 6 to 11 cycles, a sample-barcoded 5' primer and a J-beta primer mix were used. TCRdb re-analysed the 5' RACE reads in MiXCR, keeping a single row per CDR3 protein. The data show some 1,000,000 distinct CDR3 sequences, 20% to 25% seen once. The sample holds a few counts of this clonotype. This sample was also put to use in a study of T cells of mothers and their children.

Sequenced input: blood. This receptor was obtained from a girl aged 2 to 10 in good health.

CDR3 region: CASRMTGNEQYF. Here the CDR3 DNA reads TGCGCCAGCAGAATGACAGGGAACGAGCAGTACTTC. The chain is built from TRBV5-1 and TRBJ2-7; 7 bases match TRBD1. Germline trimming cut 5 bases from V and 5 bases from J; bases unmatched to any gene: 4. The CDR3 contains 12 residues. CDR1 and CDR2 (germline): SGHRS, YFSETQ.